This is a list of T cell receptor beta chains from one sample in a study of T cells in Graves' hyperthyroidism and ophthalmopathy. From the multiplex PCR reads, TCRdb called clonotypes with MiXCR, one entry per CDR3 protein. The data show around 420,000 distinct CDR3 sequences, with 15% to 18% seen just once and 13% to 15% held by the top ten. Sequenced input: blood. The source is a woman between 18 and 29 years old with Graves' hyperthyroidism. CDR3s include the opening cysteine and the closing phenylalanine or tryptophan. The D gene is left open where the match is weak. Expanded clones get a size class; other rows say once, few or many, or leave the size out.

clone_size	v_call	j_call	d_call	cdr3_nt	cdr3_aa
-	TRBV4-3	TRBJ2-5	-	TGCGCCAGCAGCCAAGGGCAGGGGGGTGGGGAGACCCAGTACTTC	CASSQGQGGGETQYF
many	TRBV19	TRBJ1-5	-	TGTGCCAGTAGTATTGAGGGAGGCAATCAGCCCCAGCATTTT	CASSIEGGNQPQHF
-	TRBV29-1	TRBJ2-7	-	TGCAGCGTTGTGGGGCGGCGAACAGGCTCCCCCGAGCAGTACTTC	CSVVGRRTGSPEQYF
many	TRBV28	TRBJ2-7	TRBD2	TGTGCCAGCAGTTTAGGTCGCGGGAGGGCCAGCGAGCAGTACTTC	CASSLGRGRASEQYF
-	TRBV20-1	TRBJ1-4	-	TGCAGTGCTAGCCCCCCAGCGGGGCAGGCTAATGAAAAACTGTTTTTT	CSASPPAGQANEKLFF
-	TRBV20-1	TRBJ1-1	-	TGCAGTGCCGATATTGACGCCCAGGCTTACACTGAAGCTTTCTTT	CSADIDAQAYTEAFF
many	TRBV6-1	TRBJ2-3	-	TGTGCCAGCAGTACAGGACTGAGGACAGATACGCAGTATTTT	CASSTGLRTDTQYF
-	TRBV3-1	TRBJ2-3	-	TGTGCCAGCAGCCCCTCGAGACTGAGCACAGATACGCAGTATTTT	CASSPSRLSTDTQYF
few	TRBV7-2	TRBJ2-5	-	TGTGCCAGCAGCTTAGGAGGGGGGGCTAGGGAGACCCAGTACTTC	CASSLGGGARETQYF
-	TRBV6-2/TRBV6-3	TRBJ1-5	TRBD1	TGTGCCGGCAGTGGCGGGGTGCCGGGACAGGGGAACCAGCCCCAGCATTTT	CAGSGGVPGQGNQPQHF
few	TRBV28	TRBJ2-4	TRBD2	TGTGCCAGCAGCCCCGGACTAGCGGGTGTGGGACTAGCCAAAAACATTCAGTACTTC	CASSPGLAGVGLAKNIQYF
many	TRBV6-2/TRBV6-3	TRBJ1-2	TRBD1	TGTGCCACCCGGGACAGCGCTAACTATGGCTACACCTTC	CATRDSANYGYTF
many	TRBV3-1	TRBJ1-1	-	TGTGCCAGCAGCCGACGGCAGGTTAGCATGAACACTGAAGCTTTCTTT	CASSRRQVSMNTEAFF
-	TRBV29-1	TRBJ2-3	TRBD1	TGCAGCGTCGGACAGGGGCCAGATACGCAGTATTTT	CSVGQGPDTQYF
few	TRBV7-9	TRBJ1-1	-	TGTGCCAGCAGCCCAAGGACCGCTGAAGCTTTCTTT	CASSPRTAEAFF
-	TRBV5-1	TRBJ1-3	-	TGCGCCAGCAGCTTACCGGGAGAGATTACAGGAAACACCATATATTTT	CASSLPGEITGNTIYF
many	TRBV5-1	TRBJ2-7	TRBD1	TGCGCCAGCAGCTCAAGACAGGGTACCTACGAGCAGTACTTC	CASSSRQGTYEQYF
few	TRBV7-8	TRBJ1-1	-	TGTGCCAGCAGCTTCAAGGCGGGAGGGACTGAAGCTTTCTTT	CASSFKAGGTEAFF
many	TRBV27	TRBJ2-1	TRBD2	TGTGCCAGCAGTTCCCTCGGGACTAGCGGGAACGGTGAGCAGTTCTTC	CASSSLGTSGNGEQFF
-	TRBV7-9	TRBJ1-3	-	TGTGCCAGCAGCTCCTGGATATCTGGAAACACCATATATTTT	CASSSWISGNTIYF
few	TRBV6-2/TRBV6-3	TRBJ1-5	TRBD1	TGTGCCAGCCAGAGGCAGGGGGCGATTCAGCCCCAGCATTTT	CASQRQGAIQPQHF
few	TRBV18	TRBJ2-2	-	TGTGCCAGCTCACCACCCAGGGGAACCCCCGGGGAGCTGTTTTTT	CASSPPRGTPGELFF
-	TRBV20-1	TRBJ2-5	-	TGCAGTGCTGTGGGGGAACAAGAGACCCAGTACTTC	CSAVGEQETQYF
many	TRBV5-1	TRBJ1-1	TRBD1	TGCGCCAGCAGCCGAAATACAGGGGAATGGACTGAAGCTTTCTTT	CASSRNTGEWTEAFF
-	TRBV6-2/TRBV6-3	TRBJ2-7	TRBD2	TGTGCCAGCAGTTACGGTGGGAGGGCAATCGAGCAGTACTTC	CASSYGGRAIEQYF
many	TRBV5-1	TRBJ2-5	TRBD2	TGCGCCAGCAGCTTGCGCGGGAGAGAGACCCAGTACTTC	CASSLRGRETQYF
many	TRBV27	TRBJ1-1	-	TGTGCCAGCATTCACCGCTCCAGGGGTGCCGCTTTCTTT	CASIHRSRGAAFF
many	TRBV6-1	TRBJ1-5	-	TGTGCCAGCAGTGGGGCCCCGGGGGTTAGCAATCAGCCCCAGCATTTT	CASSGAPGVSNQPQHF
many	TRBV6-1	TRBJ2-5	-	TGTGCCAGCAGTGATGGGAGACGGGGGGAGACCCAGTACTTC	CASSDGRRGETQYF
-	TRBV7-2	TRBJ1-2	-	TGTGCCAGCACCCCCGCAGGGGCCTTTTATGGCTACACCTTC	CASTPAGAFYGYTF
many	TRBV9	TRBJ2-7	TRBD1	TGTGCCAGCAGCGTAGGAGGGACAGAGACCTACGAGCAGTACTTC	CASSVGGTETYEQYF
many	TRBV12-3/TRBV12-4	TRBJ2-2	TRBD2	TGTGCCAGCAGGGGGGGACTACCCGCGAACACCGGGGAGCTGTTTTTT	CASRGGLPANTGELFF
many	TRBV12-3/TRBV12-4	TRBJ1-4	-	TGTGCCAGCAGTTTATGGAGTGGGACCGGTAATGAAAAACTGTTTTTT	CASSLWSGTGNEKLFF
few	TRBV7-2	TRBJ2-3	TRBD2	TGTGCCAGCAGCTTGAAGGCGGGGGGAGTAGATACGCAGTATTTT	CASSLKAGGVDTQYF
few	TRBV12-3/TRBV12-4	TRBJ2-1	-	TGTGCCAGCAGTCAAGGCCCGGGCGGACTCGATGAGCAGTTCTTC	CASSQGPGGLDEQFF
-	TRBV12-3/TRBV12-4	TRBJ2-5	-	TGTGCCAGCAGGCTTCAGCTGCAAGAGACCCAGTACTTC	CASRLQLQETQYF
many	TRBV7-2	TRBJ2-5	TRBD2	TGTGCCAGCAGCCGAAGCGGGGGAAGCCAAGAGACCCAGTACTTC	CASSRSGGSQETQYF
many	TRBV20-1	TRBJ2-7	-	TGCAGTGCTGTGGTGGCAGCGACCTACGAGCAGTACTTC	CSAVVAATYEQYF
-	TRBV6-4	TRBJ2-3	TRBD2	TGTGCCAGCAGTGTGCTAGCGGGAGCTATAGATACGCAGTATTTT	CASSVLAGAIDTQYF
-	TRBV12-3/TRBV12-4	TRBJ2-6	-	TGTGCCAGCAGCCTATCCCCTACTGGGGCCAACGTCCTGACTTTC	CASSLSPTGANVLTF
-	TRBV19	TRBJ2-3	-	TGTGCCAGTAGTATAGTCGGAAATACGCAGTATTTT	CASSIVGNTQYF
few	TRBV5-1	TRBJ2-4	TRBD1	TGCGCCAGCAGCTTAGGGGGACAGGGAATCTCCGCCAAAAACATTCAGTACTTC	CASSLGGQGISAKNIQYF
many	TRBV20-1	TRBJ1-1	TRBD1	TGCAGTGCTAGGAAATCCGGGACAGGGCTGACCACTGAAGCTTTCTTT	CSARKSGTGLTTEAFF
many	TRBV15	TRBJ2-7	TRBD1	TGTGCCACCAGCAATAAAGGGGGCGACTGGTCCTACGAGCAGTACTTC	CATSNKGGDWSYEQYF
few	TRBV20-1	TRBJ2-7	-	TGCAGTGCTAGAGCCGCCGTACCGGGAGTGGGCGAGCAGTACTTC	CSARAAVPGVGEQYF
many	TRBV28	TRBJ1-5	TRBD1	TGTGCCAGCAGCCCCCCGGTCGGGACAGTTACCAATCAGCCCCAGCATTTT	CASSPPVGTVTNQPQHF